Below, one TCR beta chain is given with its context. This record comes from a study of T-cell reconstitution after alpha-beta-depleted transplantation in children. The authors prepared the TCRbeta library with unique molecular identifiers. TCRdb independently ran MiXCR on the PCR reads; one entry per CDR3 protein. The data hold about 980,000 distinct CDR3 sequences, with about 29% observed a single time. Germline V gives CDR1 WNHNN, CDR2 SYGVQD (reference sequence). The V and J ends lost 9 bases and 7 bases, in that order; junction bases with no gene match: 2. The CDR3 is 11 amino acids. The material sequenced was PBMCs, mostly from graft donor cells, taken 360 days after TCRalphabeta/CD19-depleted stem cell transplant. The TCR originated in a boy in the first two years of life who had a stem cell transplant for SCID, so the T cells may come from the graft donor. The V and J genes are TRBV10-1 and TRBJ1-5; 8 bases fit TRBD1. CDR3 nucleotides: TGCGCCAGGGACAGGGAGCAGCCCCAGCATTTT. As protein: CARDREQPQHF.